Below, 15 T cell receptor beta chains from the same sample are listed, as sequenced in a study of shared clonotypes between healthy human individuals. Assay used: immunoSEQ multiplex PCR; TCRdb lists only in-frame clones, some missing. The sample lists about 2,500,000 clones; roughly 92% were seen once. Sequencing used naive CD4+ T cells sorted from blood. Subset in this sample: CD45RA+ positively selected. The receptors derive from a man younger than 30 in good health.

With respect to this clone: The sample has other DNA sequences that encode this CDR3 too. V gene TRBV10-1 combines with J gene TRBJ2-7, with a tentative D call TRBD2 (5 bases). CDR1 and CDR2 from the germline V gene are WNHNN and SYGVQD (reference sequence). V lost 2 bases to trimming and J lost 3 bases, with 8 bases between them. The CDR3 has 13 residues. The DNA for the CDR3 is TGCGCCAGCAGTGAGAGTGGAGGCTACGAGCAGTACTTC. Translated, it gives CASSESGGYEQYF.

This clone showed up just once. CDR3 sequence: CATSRGAMYEQYF. CDR3 nucleotides: TGTGCCACCAGCAGAGGAGCGATGTACGAGCAGTACTTC. This rearrangement joins TRBV15 to TRBJ2-7; D gene uncertain. CDR3 length: 13 residues. V was shortened by 1 base and J by 4 bases, with 8 bases between the two germline ends. Germline V gene sequence: CDR1 LNHNV, CDR2 YYDKDF (reference sequence).

This chain joins TRBV6-5 and TRBJ2-5; either TRBD1 or TRBD2 may supply D (5 bases each). Between the trimmed V and J ends, which lost 0 bases and 0 bases, there was a span of 8 bases. Germline V CDR1 and CDR2: MNHEY, SVGAGI. This CDR3 is 15 amino acids long. The CDR3 nucleotides are TGTGCCAGCAGTTACTCGGGACGGAACCAAGAGACCCAGTACTTC. Protein: CASSYSGRNQETQYF.

The V gene is TRBV5-4, the J gene TRBJ2-5; TRBD1 aligns across 10 bases. CDR1 and CDR2 (germline): SGHNT, YYREEE (reference sequence). V lost 4 bases and J lost 2; bases outside the gene matches: 5. The CDR3 sequence is 15 residues long. The CDR3 sequence: CASSARQGAQETQYF. The CDR3, as DNA: TGTGCCAGCAGCGCACGACAGGGGGCGCAAGAGACCCAGTACTTC.

V is TRBV4-3 and J is TRBJ2-5, with 7 bases lining up with TRBD1. This CDR3 contains 16 residues. With V trimmed by 4 bases and J by 0 bases, 8 bases remained unmatched. Germline CDR1 reads LGHNA; CDR2 reads YSLEER. The CDR3 here is CASSPRQGKYQETQYF. The CDR3 nucleotides are TGCGCCAGCAGCCCTCGACAGGGAAAGTACCAAGAGACCCAGTACTTC.

The chain links TRBV21-1 to TRBJ2-1; the table names TRBD2, a call not compared with the DNA. TRBV21-1 is annotated as a pseudogene. The CDR3 totals 16 residues. Here the CDR3 DNA reads TGTGCCAGCAGCTCCCATCCGGGGGACGGTTACAATGAGCAGTTCTTC. Translating it yields CASSSHPGDGYNEQFF.

This rearrangement joins TRBV4-3 to TRBJ2-7, with D hard to call. V was shortened by 1 base and J by 6 bases, with 10 bases between the two germline ends. The CDR3 has 13 residues. Germline CDR1 and CDR2: LGHNA and YSLEER. For the CDR3, the DNA is TGCGCCAGCAGCCAAGCCCTGGAGCGCGAGCAGTACTTC. Translation: CASSQALEREQYF.

A single count supports this clone. This chain connects TRBV5-1 to TRBJ1-6, with 9 bases matching TRBD1. The J segment lost 11 bases and the V segment lost 0 bases, leaving 6 bases of the junction unmatched. The CDR3 length is 15 residues. Germline CDR1 SGHRS, CDR2 YFSETQ. The DNA of the CDR3 is TGCGCCAGCAGCTTGGATACAGGGGGCCTGGCACCCCTCCACTTT. Amino acid sequence: CASSLDTGGLAPLHF.

The chain uses TRBV2 and TRBJ1-1, with no clear D. The CDR3 length is 13 residues. The V and J ends lost 7 bases and 10 bases respectively, with 19 bases between them. Germline values: CDR1 SNHLY, CDR2 FYNNEI. CDR3 region: CASMLGPRRVAFF. Written as DNA, the CDR3 is TGTGCCAGCATGCTGGGCCCCCGGCGGGTAGCTTTCTTT. The whole variable domain, remainder taken from reference TRBV2 and TRBJ1-1, is EPEVTQTPSHQVTQMGQEVILRCVPISNHLYFYWYRQILGQKVEFLVSFYNNEISEKSEIFDDQFSVERPDGSNFTLKIRSTKLEDSAMYFCASMLGPRRVAFFGQGTRLTVV.

The CDR3 DNA reads as TGTGCCAGCACCGCATCTACATGGTCACCCCTCCACTTT. Translating gives CASTASTWSPLHF. The chain combines TRBV21-1 with TRBJ1-6. TRBV21-1 is recorded as a pseudogene. This CDR3 contains 13 residues.

CDR3 loop: CSVLAGSSTDTQYF. CDR3 nucleotide sequence: TGCAGCGTCTTAGCGGGATCTAGCACAGATACGCAGTATTTT. This chain links TRBV29-1 with TRBJ2-3, with TRBD2 identical over 8 bases. J gave up 0 bases and V 6 bases, and 5 bases lay outside the gene matches. Germline values: CDR1 SQVTM, CDR2 ANQGSEA. The CDR3 is made up of 14 amino acids.

The chain couples TRBV28 to TRBJ2-5, with a possible D match to TRBD2 (5 bases). The CDR3 loop spans 15 amino acids. V lost 6 bases, J lost 4 bases, and 18 bases lay in between. Germline V lookup: CDR1 MDHEN, CDR2 SYDVKM. CDR3 sequence: CASSYQLVGGETQYF. The CDR3 nucleotides read TGTGCCAGCAGCTACCAACTAGTAGGTGGAGAGACCCAGTACTTC. The full variable domain, its missing parts supplied by reference TRBV28 and TRBJ2-5, is DVKVTQSSRYLVKRTGEKVFLECVQDMDHENMFWYRQDPGLGLRLIYFSYDVKMKEKGDIPEGYSVSREKKERFSLILESASTNQTSMYLCASSYQLVGGETQYFGPGTRLLVL.

The CDR3 region has the DNA TGCAGCGTTGCCGGGACTACAATTTACAATGAGCAGTTCTTC. It encodes CSVAGTTIYNEQFF. The chain is built from TRBV29-1 and TRBJ2-1; 7 nucleotides align to TRBD2. Germline-derived CDR1 and CDR2 are SQVTM and ANQGSEA. The V segment lost 4 bases and the J segment 4 bases; nucleotides outside the gene matches: 7. This CDR3 contains 14 residues.

The J gene is TRBJ2-1, the V gene TRBV7-3; D not certain. Trimming pared 0 bases from V and 4 bases from J, leaving 10 bases between. The CDR3 is made up of 15 amino acids. In germline, CDR1 is SGHTA, CDR2 FQGTGA. The CDR3 region is CASSLTRADYNEQFF. DNA for the CDR3: TGTGCCAGCAGCTTAACCCGGGCTGATTACAATGAGCAGTTCTTC.

The chain joins TRBV5-1 to TRBJ2-5, with D uncertain. The CDR3 runs to 13 residues. Trimming cost V 5 bases and J 5 bases, with 13 bases left between them. CDR1 is SGHRS and CDR2 is YFSETQ in the germline V gene. In DNA, the CDR3 is TGCGCCAGCAGTCCGACGCCTACGGAGACCCAGTACTTC. This sequence encodes CASSPTPTETQYF.